The 32 T cell receptor beta chains below all came from one sample that was sequenced in a study of glioma-infiltrating T cells after dendritic cell vaccination. Some clones are missing from TCRdb's copy, which holds only in-frame ones; the method was immunoSEQ multiplex PCR. The sample has just under 60,000 clones; 70% to 85% are singletons. Time point here: after dendritic cell vaccination, including at tumor progression/relapse. The sequenced sample was blood, obtained after dendritic cell vaccination. These receptors originate from a human donor with glioblastoma.

The CDR3 DNA is TGTGCCAGCAGTGAAGCCTGGCCCGAACACGAGCAGTACTTC. Amino acids: CASSEAWPEHEQYF. This chain connects TRBV6-1 to TRBJ2-7, with D uncertain. V dropped 0 bases and J dropped 5 bases, with 11 bases sitting between them. This CDR3 region has 14 residues. Germline V lookup: CDR1 MNHNS, CDR2 SASEGT.

This clone has at least ten counts. The chain couples TRBV7-2 to TRBJ2-3; TRBD2 is a possible D gene (5 bases). Germline-derived CDR1 and CDR2 are SGHTA and FQGNSA. CDR3 length: 14 residues. Between the trimmed V and J ends, which lost 5 bases and 3 bases, there was a span of 12 bases. Here the CDR3 DNA reads TGTGCCAGCAGCATAGACGGGGAGACAGATACGCAGTATTTT. It encodes CASSIDGETDTQYF.

The chain couples TRBV7-2 to TRBJ1-1; D unresolved. Germline CDR1 and CDR2: SGHTA and FQGNSA. The CDR3 totals 19 residues. The V gene lost 2 bases and the J gene lost 0 bases, with 22 bases spanning the gap. The CDR3 sequence: CASSLNSPLAEGMNTEAFF. Written as DNA, the CDR3 is TGTGCCAGCAGCTTAAACTCCCCCTTGGCGGAGGGAATGAACACTGAAGCTTTCTTT. The full variable domain, completed using reference TRBV7-2 and TRBJ1-1, is GAGVSQSPSNKVTEKGKDVELRCDPISGHTALYWYRQSLGQGLEFLIYFQGNSAPDKSGLPSDRFSAERTGGSVSTLTIQRTQQEDSAVYLCASSLNSPLAEGMNTEAFFGQGTRLTVV.

CDR3 DNA: TGTGCCTGGAGTCCTGGGACTTACTATGGCTACACCTTC. Protein: CAWSPGTYYGYTF. This chain links TRBV30 with TRBJ1-2, with a tentative D call TRBD1 (5 bases). This CDR3 spans 13 amino acids. Germline values: CDR1 GTSNPN, CDR2 SVGIG (reference sequence). V was cut by 2 bases and J by 3 bases, with 10 bases left in between.

The rearrangement links TRBV27 to TRBJ1-1, with D possibly being TRBD1 (5 bases). The CDR3 contains 14 residues. V lost 5 bases and J 5 bases, leaving 15 bases between the germline ends. Germline-derived CDR1 and CDR2 are MNHEY and SMNVEV (reference sequence). The CDR3 sequence: CASSPQLGRTEAFF. CDR3 nucleotide sequence: TGTGCCAGCAGTCCACAGTTGGGGCGGACTGAAGCTTTCTTT.

The chain uses TRBV30 and TRBJ1-1; 7 nucleotides align to TRBD1. J lost 5 bases, V lost 3 bases, and 3 bases had no gene match. This CDR3 contains 12 residues. From germline, CDR1 is GTSNPN and CDR2 SVGIG (reference sequence). CDR3 residues: CAWSPQGTEAFF. The CDR3 DNA reads TGTGCCTGGAGCCCACAGGGGACTGAAGCTTTCTTT.

The CDR3 region has the DNA TGTGCCAGCATCCCCCCGGGCGAGCAGTACTTC. This translates into CASIPPGEQYF. The J gene is TRBJ2-7, the V gene TRBV6-1; D call uncertain. Germline CDR1 and CDR2: MNHNS and SASEGT. V was cut by 7 bases and J by 6 bases, with 10 bases left in between. The CDR3 length is 11 residues.

The rearrangement uses TRBV18 and TRBJ1-6; 10 bases align to TRBD1. This CDR3 has 15 amino acids. V trimming: 5 bases; J trimming: 8 bases; junction bases outside the gene matches: 6. The germline V gene encodes CDR1 KGHSH and CDR2 LQKENI. The CDR3 spells CASSSTTGGYSPLHF. CDR3 nucleotide sequence: TGTGCCAGCTCATCCACGACAGGGGGCTATTCACCCCTCCACTTT. Combining the CDR3 with reference TRBV18 and TRBJ1-6 gives the whole variable domain NAGVMQNPRHLVRRRGQEARLRCSPMKGHSHVYWYRQLPEEGLKFMVYLQKENIIDESGMPKERFSAEFPKEGPSILRIQQVVRGDSAAYFCASSSTTGGYSPLHFGNGTRLTVT.

The chain uses TRBV6-1 and TRBJ2-7, with 10 bases matching TRBD1. Germline CDR1 is MNHNS and CDR2 is SASEGT. The CDR3 sequence is 14 residues long. Trimming removed 3 bases from V and 4 bases from J; junction bases left unmatched: 3. The CDR3 reads CASSDGQGGYEQYF. DNA of the CDR3: TGTGCCAGCAGTGATGGACAGGGGGGATACGAGCAGTACTTC.

V and J are TRBV6-1 and TRBJ2-7, with D possibly being TRBD2 (6 bases). Germline loops: CDR1 MNHNS, CDR2 SASEGT. There are 15 residues in the CDR3. The V end lost 6 bases, the J end lost 4 bases, and 19 bases lay between the germline ends. The CDR3 protein is CASRMLPGDFYEQYF. The CDR3 bases are TGTGCCAGCAGAATGCTCCCGGGGGACTTTTACGAGCAGTACTTC.

The J gene is TRBJ1-1, the V gene TRBV28; possibly TRBD1 for D (5 bases). Germline V gene lookup returns CDR1 MDHEN and CDR2 SYDVKM. Between the trimmed V and J ends, which lost 5 bases and 1 base, there was a span of 14 bases. This CDR3 region has 15 residues. CDR3 protein: CASSPPLRGNTEAFF. Written as DNA, the CDR3 is TGTGCCAGCAGTCCGCCGCTAAGGGGGAACACTGAAGCTTTCTTT.

The rearrangement links TRBV19 to TRBJ2-2, with D possibly matching TRBD2 (5 bases). V lost 6 bases to trimming and J lost 7 bases, with 24 bases between them. The CDR3 sequence is 17 residues long. Germline lookup yields CDR1 LNHDA and CDR2 SQIVND (reference sequence). CDR3 nucleotides: TGTGCCAGTAGACGGGCGAGCGGCGTGAGGTCGATCGGGGAGCTGTTTTTT. Residues: CASRRASGVRSIGELFF.

The CDR3 DNA reads as TGTGCCAGCAGGGCAGGGGGCGCAAGCGGGGAGCTGTTTTTT. This gives the protein CASRAGGASGELFF. The chain uses TRBV7-2 and TRBJ2-2; TRBD1 aligns across 8 bases. V was clipped by 6 bases and J by 7 bases; unmatched bases: 7. Germline CDR1 reads SGHTA; CDR2 reads FQGNSA. The CDR3 is made up of 14 amino acids.

This chain joins TRBV5-6 and TRBJ1-2, with 7 bases that match TRBD1. With 0 bases clipped from V and 8 bases from J, the junction kept 7 bases outside the gene matches. The CDR3 has 14 amino acids. The germline V gene has CDR1 SGHDT and CDR2 YYEEEE. CDR3 bases: TGTGCCAGCAGCTTGGCCCTCAGGGGGGAAGGCTACACCTTC. Residues: CASSLALRGEGYTF. Combining the CDR3 with reference TRBV5-6 and TRBJ1-2 gives the whole variable domain DAGVTQSPTHLIKTRGQQVTLRCSPKSGHDTVSWYQQALGQGPQFIFQYYEEEERQRGNFPDRFSGHQFPNYSSELNVNALLLGDSALYLCASSLALRGEGYTFGSGTRLTVV.

The chain has TRBV30 and TRBJ1-5; the D is unclear. The CDR3 length is 13 residues. Trimming took off 0 bases at V and 6 bases at J, with 9 bases between the two ends. In germline, CDR1 is GTSNPN, CDR2 SVGIG (reference sequence). The CDR3 region is CAWSVTPGQPQHF. The CDR3 DNA follows: TGTGCCTGGAGTGTAACCCCCGGTCAGCCCCAGCATTTT.

The V and J genes are TRBV11-2 and TRBJ2-5, with 11 bases matching TRBD2. Losses at the gene ends were 5 bases for V and 2 bases for J; bases not matched to a gene: 7. CDR1 and CDR2 from the germline V gene are SGHAT and FQNNGV. CDR3 size: 16 residues. CDR3 in amino acids: CASSTIAGGIQETQYF. The CDR3 DNA reads TGTGCCAGCAGCACAATAGCGGGGGGGATTCAAGAGACCCAGTACTTC.

The chain couples TRBV18 to TRBJ2-5; D might be TRBD1 (6 bases). Germline CDR1 and CDR2: KGHSH and LQKENI. This CDR3 contains 16 residues. Trimming removed 2 bases at V and 5 bases at J, with 18 bases between. The CDR3 region has the DNA TGTGCCAGCTCACCATTTACCAGGGGCCCGGGGGAGACCCAGTACTTC. It encodes CASSPFTRGPGETQYF.

There are a few counts of this clone. This chain links TRBV10-3 with TRBJ2-2, with D perhaps TRBD1 (5 bases). With 10 bases removed from V and 7 bases from J, the gap between germline ends came to 16 bases. The CDR3 extends over 13 amino acids. Germline CDR1 ENHRY, CDR2 SYGVKD. The CDR3 bases are TGTGCCAGTATGACAGTTGGTCACGGGGAGCTGTTTTTT. Its translation: CASMTVGHGELFF.

The genes are TRBV27 and TRBJ1-6; 7 bases map to TRBD1. Germline lookup yields CDR1 MNHEY and CDR2 SMNVEV (reference sequence). J was trimmed by 6 bases and V by 5 bases; bases with no gene match: 13. The CDR3 extends over 17 amino acids. The CDR3 nucleotides are TGTGCCAGCAGTCCAACCGGGACAGAGAGACGTAATTCACCCCTCCACTTT. Translated, it gives CASSPTGTERRNSPLHF.

The chain uses TRBV27 and TRBJ2-3; D not resolved. The V gene's germline CDR1 is MNHEY and CDR2 SMNVEV (reference sequence). The CDR3 consists of 14 residues. V dropped 7 bases and J dropped 4 bases, with 15 bases sitting between them. This CDR3 is CASTDWPLADTQYF. The CDR3 DNA is TGTGCCAGCACAGATTGGCCTTTGGCAGATACGCAGTATTTT.

This chain links TRBV4-3 with TRBJ1-3; maybe TRBD1 (5 bases). The CDR3 spans 17 residues. The V end lost 1 base, the J end lost 3 bases, and 16 bases lay between the germline ends. Germline-derived CDR1 and CDR2 are LGHNA and YSLEER. CDR3 sequence: CASSQGPPQGDGNTIYF. In DNA form, the CDR3 reads TGCGCCAGCAGCCAAGGACCGCCGCAGGGTGATGGAAACACCATATATTTT.

This rearrangement joins TRBV4-3 to TRBJ1-1; 11 nucleotides align to TRBD1. Germline CDR1 is LGHNA and CDR2 is YSLEER. Trimming cost V 3 bases and J 8 bases; bases outside gene matches: 2. The CDR3 totals 13 residues. The CDR3 protein is CASSQWDRGEAFF. The DNA for the CDR3 is TGCGCCAGCAGCCAGTGGGACAGGGGGGAAGCTTTCTTT.

The chain employs TRBV10-3 and TRBJ2-1; 9 bases line up with TRBD2. V was clipped by 4 bases and J by 0 bases; unmatched bases: 7. The CDR3 is 17 amino acids. Looked up from germline, CDR1 is ENHRY and CDR2 is SYGVKD. CDR3 DNA: TGTGCCATCAGTGGACTAGCGGAACAAAGCTCCTACAATGAGCAGTTCTTC. This codes for CAISGLAEQSSYNEQFF.

V gene TRBV7-6 combines with J gene TRBJ1-1; TRBD1 agrees at 7 bases. Trimming took 6 bases from V and 8 from J; bases not matched to a gene: 9. CDR1 and CDR2 (germline): SGHVS, FNYEAQ. This CDR3 is 13 amino acids long. Here the CDR3 reads CASRLGQDGEAFF. CDR3 DNA: TGTGCCAGCAGACTCGGACAGGATGGAGAAGCTTTCTTT.

J is TRBJ1-6 and V is TRBV6-1; D remains unclear. The germline V gene encodes CDR1 MNHNS and CDR2 SASEGT. This CDR3 is built from 14 residues. V was trimmed by 1 base and J by 7 bases, leaving 8 bases between them. The CDR3 sequence: CASSEVIVNSPLHF. CDR3 in DNA: TGTGCCAGCAGTGAAGTGATAGTGAATTCACCCCTCCACTTT.

This CDR3 reads CASSIGTGDNSPLHF. The CDR3 DNA sequence: TGTGCCAGTAGTATCGGGACAGGAGATAATTCACCCCTCCACTTT. This chain joins TRBV19 and TRBJ1-6, with 8 positions matching TRBD1. Trimming cost V 3 bases and J 5 bases; bases outside gene matches: 3. Looked up from germline, CDR1 is LNHDA and CDR2 is SQIVND (reference sequence). The CDR3 contains 15 residues.

This chain joins TRBV15 and TRBJ1-2, with D perhaps matching TRBD1 (5 bases). V lost 0 bases to trimming and J lost 0 bases, with 14 bases between them. The CDR3 sequence is 17 residues long. CDR1 LNHNV and CDR2 YYDKDF come from the germline V gene (reference sequence). The CDR3 DNA follows: TGTGCCACCAGCAGAGATCGGGGGGAGGCAGCTAACTATGGCTACACCTTC. This codes for CATSRDRGEAANYGYTF.

This clone was counted a single time. The V gene is TRBV28, the J gene TRBJ2-3; the D gene is possibly TRBD2 (5 bases). CDR1 and CDR2 (germline): MDHEN, SYDVKM. The CDR3 runs to 17 residues. V was trimmed by 6 bases and J by 1 base, leaving 20 bases between them. The CDR3 DNA is TGTGCCAGCAGCTCCGGGATACTCCGGCAAGGCACAGATACGCAGTATTTT. As protein: CASSSGILRQGTDTQYF.

The CDR3 nucleotides are TGTGCCAGCTCACCATCGGGAAACACCGGGGAGCTGTTTTTT. Translated: CASSPSGNTGELFF. The V call is TRBV18, the J call TRBJ2-2, with D perhaps matching TRBD2 (5 bases). Germline V gene sequence: CDR1 KGHSH, CDR2 LQKENI. The CDR3 runs 14 residues. V was pared by 2 bases and J by 2 bases, with 6 bases between.

The chain recombines TRBV23-1 with TRBJ1-5, with TRBD1 identical over 7 bases. TRBV23-1 has ORF status, its function being uncertain. The CDR3 loop spans 16 amino acids. The J segment lost 5 bases and the V segment lost 2 bases, leaving 9 bases of the junction unmatched. The CDR3 protein is CASSQPPNRGDQPQHF. In DNA form, the CDR3 reads TGCGCCAGCAGTCAACCCCCCAACAGGGGAGATCAGCCCCAGCATTTT.

The rearrangement uses TRBV5-1 and TRBJ2-5; the D gene is possibly TRBD2 (5 bases). V shed 2 bases and J shed 5 bases, with 16 bases lying between them. Germline V gene data show CDR1 as SGHRS and CDR2 as YFSETQ. This CDR3 is built from 15 residues. In DNA form, the CDR3 reads TGCGCCAGCAGCTTACCGTCCCGGGGTGGTGAGACCCAGTACTTC. Amino acids: CASSLPSRGGETQYF. Full variable domain (outside the CDR3, taken from reference TRBV5-1 and TRBJ2-5): KAGVTQTPRYLIKTRGQQVTLSCSPISGHRSVSWYQQTPGQGLQFLFEYFSETQRNKGNFPGRFSGRQFSNSRSEMNVSTLELGDSALYLCASSLPSRGGETQYFGPGTRLLVL.

This clone turned up a few times. This rearrangement joins TRBV27 to TRBJ2-2; tentatively, D is TRBD1 (6 bases). V lost 5 bases to trimming and J lost 1 base, with 8 bases between them. The germline V gene has CDR1 MNHEY and CDR2 SMNVEV (reference sequence). CDR3 length: 14 amino acids. The CDR3 DNA reads as TGTGCCAGCAGTCGGACAGTGAACACCGGGGAGCTGTTTTTT. It translates to CASSRTVNTGELFF.